The 10 T cell receptor beta chains below all came from one sample that was sequenced in a study of T-cell reconstitution after alpha-beta-depleted transplantation in children. Unique molecular identifiers featured in how the TCRbeta library was prepared. TCRdb called the PCR reads again in MiXCR, with one record for every CDR3 protein. The table shows 350,000 to 500,000 distinct CDR3 sequences, with about 45% occurring only once. Sequenced here: PBMCs, sampled before TCRalphabeta/CD19-depleted stem cell transplant. These receptors all stem from a girl aged 2 to 9 with aplastic anemia, due to receive a stem cell transplant.

This chain links TRBV20-1 with TRBJ1-1; tentatively, D is TRBD1 (5 bases). The CDR3 extends over 15 amino acids. Trimming cost V 6 bases and J 4 bases, with 21 bases left between them. Per germline, CDR1 DFQATT and CDR2 SNEGSKA (reference sequence). The DNA for the CDR3 is TGCAGTGCGGGGGGTACGGACATAAGGCGCACTGAAGCTTTCTTT. The encoded protein is CSAGGTDIRRTEAFF.

The V call is TRBV7-2, the J call TRBJ2-7; 11 nucleotides match TRBD2. The CDR3 extends over 15 amino acids. Germline values: CDR1 SGHTA, CDR2 FQGNSA. V shed 5 bases, J shed 2 bases, and the junction held 5 bases outside the gene matches. CDR3 DNA sequence: TGTGCCAGCAGCGTTAGCGGGGGGGACACCTACGAGCAGTACTTC. Its protein product is CASSVSGGDTYEQYF.

The chain joins TRBV27 to TRBJ2-3, with D perhaps TRBD1 or TRBD2 (5 bases each). The CDR3 spans 13 residues. The V gene's germline CDR1 is MNHEY and CDR2 SMNVEV (reference sequence). Trimming took off 10 bases at V and 2 bases at J, with 13 bases between the two ends. The DNA of the CDR3 is TGTGCCACCCGGGACCCCTTCACAGATACGCAGTATTTT. This sequence encodes CATRDPFTDTQYF.

V and J are TRBV7-2 and TRBJ2-1; either TRBD1 or TRBD2 may fit D (5 bases each). Trimming shortened V by 3 bases and J by 4 bases, and 16 bases separated the two germline ends. Germline V CDR1 and CDR2: SGHTA, FQGNSA. The length of the CDR3 is 16 residues. The CDR3 sequence is CASSLGRGNLYNEQFF. DNA for the CDR3: TGTGCCAGCAGCTTGGGACGGGGAAACCTATACAATGAGCAGTTCTTC. The whole variable domain, filled in from reference TRBV7-2 and TRBJ2-1, reads GAGVSQSPSNKVTEKGKDVELRCDPISGHTALYWYRQSLGQGLEFLIYFQGNSAPDKSGLPSDRFSAERTGGSVSTLTIQRTQQEDSAVYLCASSLGRGNLYNEQFFGPGTRLTVL.

The chain combines TRBV5-1 with TRBJ2-1, with TRBD2 identical over 9 bases. Trimming at V came to 5 bases and at J to 15 bases, leaving 21 bases not matched to a gene. Germline CDR1 and CDR2: SGHRS and YFSETQ. This CDR3 has 16 residues. The CDR3 here is CASRDDLAGSRFISFF. DNA for the CDR3: TGCGCCAGCAGGGATGATCTAGCGGGATCCCGGTTTATCTCGTTCTTC. The full variable domain, with the rest looked up from reference TRBV5-1 and TRBJ2-1, is KAGVTQTPRYLIKTRGQQVTLSCSPISGHRSVSWYQQTPGQGLQFLFEYFSETQRNKGNFPGRFSGRQFSNSRSEMNVSTLELGDSALYLCASRDDLAGSRFISFFGPGTRLTVL.

This clonotype appeared many times. This chain connects TRBV12-3 or TRBV12-4 to TRBJ2-7; 7 bases agree with TRBD1. J gave up 0 bases and V 7 bases, and 6 bases lay outside the gene matches. The CDR3 has 14 residues. CDR3 in amino acids: CASTTTGTSYEQYF. DNA for the CDR3: TGTGCCAGCACTACGACAGGGACCTCCTACGAGCAGTACTTC.

At least ten counts were recorded for this clonotype. The CDR3 coding sequence is TGCGCCAGCAGCTTTTTACTAGCGGGAAACACCGGGGAGCTGTTTTTT. Amino acids: CASSFLLAGNTGELFF. V usage is TRBV5-1 and J usage is TRBJ2-2; TRBD2 matches at 10 bases. From germline, CDR1 is SGHRS and CDR2 YFSETQ. The CDR3 extends over 16 amino acids. Trimming took 2 bases from V and 2 from J; bases not matched to a gene: 3. The full variable domain, completed using reference TRBV5-1 and TRBJ2-2, is KAGVTQTPRYLIKTRGQQVTLSCSPISGHRSVSWYQQTPGQGLQFLFEYFSETQRNKGNFPGRFSGRQFSNSRSEMNVSTLELGDSALYLCASSFLLAGNTGELFFGEGSRLTVL.

The rearrangement links TRBV7-3 to TRBJ2-1; 10 bases agree with TRBD2. With 5 bases clipped from V and 2 bases from J, the junction kept 18 bases outside the gene matches. CDR1 is SGHTA and CDR2 is FQGTGA in the germline V gene. The CDR3 has 20 residues. CDR3 in DNA: TGTGCCAGCAGCCGCCGCCGGGGGGCAATAGCGGGGGGTCCCTACAATGAGCAGTTCTTC. It specifies CASSRRRGAIAGGPYNEQFF. Using reference TRBV7-3 and TRBJ2-1 for the parts outside the CDR3, the full variable domain is GAGVSQTPSNKVTEKGKYVELRCDPISGHTALYWYRQSLGQGPEFLIYFQGTGAADDSGLPNDRFFAVRPEGSVSTLKIQRTERGDSAVYLCASSRRRGAIAGGPYNEQFFGPGTRLTVL.

CDR3 in amino acids: CASSTGDRDNEQFF. The CDR3, as DNA: TGTGCCAGCAGCACCGGAGACAGGGACAATGAGCAGTTCTTC. J is TRBJ2-1 and V is TRBV7-7, with 7 bases fitting TRBD1. CDR1 is SSHAT and CDR2 is FNYEAQ in the germline V gene (reference sequence). This CDR3 has 14 residues. The junction had 6 bases not matched to a gene; V was cut back by 5 bases and J by 5 bases.

This clonotype was counted a few times. The genes are TRBV6-5 and TRBJ2-7; 8 nucleotides align to TRBD1. There are 15 residues in the CDR3. Germline CDR1 is MNHEY and CDR2 is SVGAGI. V shed 5 bases, J shed 3 bases, and the junction held 9 bases outside the gene matches. CDR3 amino acids: CASSNRTGKHYEQYF. In DNA, the CDR3 is TGTGCCAGCAGTAACCGGACAGGGAAGCACTACGAGCAGTACTTC.